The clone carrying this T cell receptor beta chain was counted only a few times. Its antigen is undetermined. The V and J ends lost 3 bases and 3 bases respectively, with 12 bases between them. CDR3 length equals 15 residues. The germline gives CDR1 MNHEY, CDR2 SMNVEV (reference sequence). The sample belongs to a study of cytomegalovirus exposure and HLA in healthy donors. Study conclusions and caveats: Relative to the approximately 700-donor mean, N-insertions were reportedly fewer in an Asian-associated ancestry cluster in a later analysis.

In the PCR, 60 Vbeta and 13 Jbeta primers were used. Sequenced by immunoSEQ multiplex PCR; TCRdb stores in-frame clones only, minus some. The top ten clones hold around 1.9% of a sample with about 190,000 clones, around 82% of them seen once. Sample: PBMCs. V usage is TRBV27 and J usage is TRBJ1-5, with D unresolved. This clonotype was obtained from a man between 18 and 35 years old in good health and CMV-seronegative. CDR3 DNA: TGTGCCAGCAGTTTTACAGCTATCCCCAATCAGCCCCAGCATTTT. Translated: CASSFTAIPNQPQHF.